This record concerns one T cell receptor beta chain sequence. The data belong to a study of identical twins. Germline V gene data show CDR1 as SGHTA and CDR2 as FQGNSA. V was clipped by 5 bases and J by 5 bases; unmatched bases: 15. This CDR3 is 17 amino acids long. In TCRdb, the 5' RACE reads were re-called with MiXCR into one record per CDR3 protein. Of approximately 590,000 distinct CDR3 sequences in the sample, 9.5% to 10% were seen once. The data were also submitted as part of a second study, on yellow fever vaccine responses in identical twins.

The chain employs TRBV7-2 and TRBJ2-5; 9 bases align to TRBD2. Source material: PBMCs. The sequence was obtained from a woman younger than 30 in good health. CDR3 DNA: TGTGCCAGCAGCCCAAGAGGCGGTAGCGGGAGCTGGGAGACCCAGTACTTC. This translates into CASSPRGGSGSWETQYF.